This TCR beta chain was sequenced during a study of T cells in Graves' hyperthyroidism and ophthalmopathy. Study-wide results and limits: Ophthalmopathy prediction by the model preceded onset by a median about 6.8 months. Blood also contained most expanded thyroid clonotypes above 0.001.

Exclusion followed for patients with uncontrolled infection, other autoimmune disease, pregnancy or lactation. Researchers took RNA transcripts and amplified the TCR beta CDR3 regions from them. With the HTBI primer set, the TCR CDR3 went through a first round of RT-PCR. TCRdb re-called the multiplex PCR reads with MiXCR, one entry per CDR3 protein. There are hundreds of thousands of distinct CDR3 sequences in the sample; around 46% occur only once, and approximately 8.2% lies in the top ten. In its sample, this clonotype was seen a few times. The target antigen is unknown. The source is a woman in her late teens or twenties with Graves' hyperthyroidism. Sequenced: peripheral blood or thyroid tissue (not recorded which).

As DNA, the CDR3 is TGTGCCAGCAGCTCGGGACAGGATGAAAAACTGTTTTTT. This translates into CASSSGQDEKLFF. The rearrangement joins TRBV5-4 to TRBJ1-4, with 8 bases identical to TRBD1. Germline V gives CDR1 SGHNT, CDR2 YYREEE (reference sequence). CDR3 length: 13 amino acids. V shed 3 bases, J shed 6 bases, and the junction held 1 base outside the gene matches.